Below, 20 T cell receptor beta chains from the same sample are listed, as sequenced in a study of T cells after yellow fever vaccination. One entry per CDR3 protein, called by TCRdb with MiXCR from the 5' RACE reads. The sample comprises fewer than 90,000 distinct CDR3 sequences, more than 5.5% of which are singletons, and under 45% rests with the top ten. This sample comprised CD8+ T cells sorted from PBMCs, obtained 5 days after the first yellow fever vaccination. These receptors were obtained from a man younger than 35 who received the YFV17D yellow fever vaccine.

This clonotype was observed at least ten times. This chain connects TRBV4-1 to TRBJ2-7, with a tentative D call TRBD2 (5 bases). The CDR3 totals 12 residues. The germline gives CDR1 MGHRA, CDR2 YSYEKL. The CDR3 here is CASSSLAGESFV. The CDR3 coding sequence is TGCGCCAGCAGCTCACTGGCGGGCGAAAGCTTCGTC.

This clonotype was seen repeatedly, ten times or more. This sequence joins TRBV7-8 and TRBJ2-1; 9 nucleotides line up with TRBD2. CDR3 size: 14 residues. V was pared by 3 bases and J by 9 bases, with 6 bases of the junction left unmatched. From germline, CDR1 is SGHVS and CDR2 FQNEAQ. The CDR3 DNA reads as TGTGCCAGCAGCTTTCGCGGGGGGGCGGGTGAGCAGTTCTTC. Its protein is CASSFRGGAGEQFF.

This clonotype was counted many times. The chain links TRBV16 to TRBJ1-2; no definite D call. The V gene lost 0 bases and the J gene lost 1 base, with 15 bases spanning the gap. CDR1 is KGHSY, CDR2 FQNENV, per germline. CDR3 length: 17 residues. In DNA form, the CDR3 reads TGTGCCAGCAGCCAATCGGCCGGGTCGCATTATAACTATGGCTACACCTTC. Its translation is CASSQSAGSHYNYGYTF.

V and J are TRBV5-4 and TRBJ2-1; D is uncertain. The length of the CDR3 is 12 residues. The V end was cut by 2 bases, the J end by 9 bases, with 9 bases between. Per germline, CDR1 SGHNT and CDR2 YYREEE (reference sequence). CDR3 protein: CASSLYRSEQFF. The CDR3 DNA is TGTGCCAGCAGCTTATACCGGTCTGAGCAGTTCTTC.

The chain is built from TRBV5-1 and TRBJ2-3; the D gene could be TRBD1 or TRBD2 (6 bases each). The germline CDR1 and CDR2 sequences are SGHRS and YFSETQ. V lost 0 bases to trimming and J lost 2 bases, with 13 bases between them. The CDR3 is 16 residues long. The CDR3 DNA reads as TGCGCCAGCAGCTTGGCTGTCGGGGGCCCCACAGATACGCAGTATTTT. Encoded protein: CASSLAVGGPTDTQYF.

A word on this clonotype: A read error is likely, as this CDR3 ends without the conserved phenylalanine or tryptophan. The V and J genes are TRBV4-1 and TRBJ1-1, with D uncertain. Deletions cut 4 bases from V and 4 bases from J, with 13 bases between. Germline V gene data show CDR1 as MGHRA and CDR2 as YSYEKL. The CDR3 runs to 14 residues. The CDR3 here is CASSLRIGSTEAFL. The CDR3 DNA reads TGCGCCAGCAGCCTAAGGATCGGTAGCACTGAAGCTTTCCTT.

This clonotype was seen at least ten times. Its ends do not fully match the called genes, so a read error is possible. This chain connects TRBV7-7 to TRBJ2-1; 12 bases map to TRBD2. CDR1 and CDR2 (germline): SSHAT, FNYEAQ (reference sequence). The CDR3 contains 17 residues. The CDR3 loop is CASSPELLLAGGPEQFF. In DNA, the CDR3 is TGTGCTAGCAGCCCCGAGCTGTTACTAGCGGGGGGCCCTGAGCAGTTCTTC.

CDR3 region: CASSGWTGGGSPLHF. DNA of the CDR3: TGTGCCAGCAGTGGGTGGACAGGGGGCGGTTCACCCCTCCACTTT. This chain links TRBV25-1 with TRBJ1-6; TRBD1 agrees at 11 bases. CDR1 and CDR2 (germline): MGHDK, SYGVNS. There are 15 residues in the CDR3. Unmatched junction bases numbered 5, after V lost 4 bases and J lost 9 bases.

The chain is built from TRBV6-5 and TRBJ1-4, with 9 bases fitting TRBD1. With 3 bases clipped from V and 7 bases from J, the junction kept 3 bases outside the gene matches. The CDR3 runs 14 residues. Germline-derived CDR1 and CDR2 are MNHEY and SVGAGI. The CDR3 coding sequence is TGTGCCAGCAGTTATGGGACAGGGCTTGAAAAACTGTTTTTT. It encodes CASSYGTGLEKLFF.

This clonotype was detected only a few times. This rearrangement joins TRBV6-5 to TRBJ2-7; D is unresolved. The CDR3 sequence is 17 residues long. The ends were cut back, 0 bases at V and 3 bases at J, with 18 bases in the middle. Germline loops: CDR1 MNHEY, CDR2 SVGAGI. As DNA, the CDR3 is TGTGCCAGCAGTTACTCCGCGCCCTCGTCGGCCTTCTACGAGCAGTACTTC. It codes for CASSYSAPSSAFYEQYF.

This clonotype was seen many times. This rearrangement joins TRBV7-9 to TRBJ1-1, with a weak D call TRBD1 (5 bases). Germline V gives CDR1 SEHNR, CDR2 FQNEAQ (reference sequence). The ends were cut back, 4 bases at V and 5 bases at J, with 5 bases in the middle. CDR3 length: 11 amino acids. CDR3 amino acids: CASSSGTEAFF. CDR3 sequence (DNA): TGTGCCAGCAGCTCAGGGACTGAAGCTTTCTTT.

This clonotype showed up just a few times. The V gene is TRBV29-1, the J gene TRBJ2-2; D gene unclear. Germline V gene lookup returns CDR1 SQVTM and CDR2 ANQGSEA. This CDR3 spans 13 amino acids. The germline V and J ends were trimmed by 6 bases and 2 bases, with 10 bases remaining between them. CDR3: CSVSAQNTGELFF. In nucleotides, the CDR3 is TGCAGCGTGTCCGCTCAAAACACCGGGGAGCTGTTTTTT.

This clonotype was seen repeatedly, ten times or more. The chain joins TRBV5-6 to TRBJ1-1, with 7 bases matching TRBD1. The V gene's germline CDR1 is SGHDT and CDR2 YYEEEE. With 0 bases clipped from V and 8 bases from J, the junction kept 7 bases outside the gene matches. CDR3 length: 14 residues. The CDR3 here is CASSLVGEGGEAFF. CDR3 coding DNA: TGTGCCAGCAGCTTGGTAGGTGAAGGGGGCGAAGCTTTCTTT.

In its sample, this clonotype was seen many times. V usage is TRBV7-9 and J usage is TRBJ2-2; TRBD1 agrees at 7 bases. V shed 7 bases and J 6 bases; nucleotides not matched to a gene: 17. The CDR3 is 17 amino acids. Germline CDR1 is SEHNR and CDR2 is FQNEAQ (reference sequence). The CDR3 bases are TGTGCCAGCATCCCGGCGCACAGGGGAAACAGTGCCGGGGAGCTGTTTTTT. This encodes CASIPAHRGNSAGELFF.

In this sample, this clonotype turned up a few times. The V and J genes are TRBV6-5 and TRBJ1-1; D remains unclear. CDR3 length: 15 amino acids. V lost 4 bases and J 5 bases, leaving 17 bases between the germline ends. The germline CDR1 and CDR2 sequences are MNHEY and SVGAGI. The CDR3 is CASSLRATTGTEAFF. DNA for the CDR3: TGTGCCAGCAGTTTGAGGGCCACCACGGGGACTGAAGCTTTCTTT.

This clonotype was counted many times. This chain uses TRBV7-8 with TRBJ2-3, with TRBD1 as a possible D gene (7 bases). CDR3 length: 15 residues. V shed 4 bases and J shed 4 bases, with 15 bases lying between them. CDR1 and CDR2 from the germline V gene are SGHVS and FQNEAQ. The chain's CDR3 is CASSSPQGGSDTQYF. DNA for the CDR3: TGTGCCAGCAGCTCCCCTCAGGGGGGATCAGATACGCAGTATTTT.

This clonotype has at least ten counts. The chain carries TRBV4-1 and TRBJ1-5, with D hard to call. V was shortened by 1 base and J by 7 bases, with 17 bases between the two germline ends. Germline V CDR1 and CDR2: MGHRA, YSYEKL. The CDR3 is 16 residues long. CDR3 sequence (DNA): TGCGCCAGCAGCCAAGTGGGAGAGGGTTTCTACCAGCCCCAGCATTTT. The encoded protein is CASSQVGEGFYQPQHF.

The CDR3 region is CASSSGGDYGYTF. The CDR3 region has the DNA TGTGCCAGCAGCTCCGGGGGCGACTATGGCTACACCTTC. The chain joins TRBV7-2 to TRBJ1-2; perhaps TRBD1 as D (6 bases). Per germline, CDR1 SGHTA and CDR2 FQGNSA. V lost 4 bases to trimming and J lost 3 bases, with 9 bases between them. CDR3 length: 13 amino acids.

J is TRBJ2-1 and V is TRBV7-3, with TRBD2 as a possible D gene (7 bases). The CDR3 covers 16 residues. Germline V lookup: CDR1 SGHTA, CDR2 FQGTGA. Trimming shortened V by 5 bases and J by 9 bases, and 23 bases separated the two germline ends. This CDR3 is CASSQLIGGAAGEQFF. The CDR3 nucleotides read TGTGCCAGCAGCCAACTTATTGGGGGGGCTGCTGGTGAGCAGTTCTTC.

This clonotype was seen more than once but under ten times. V gene TRBV5-6 combines with J gene TRBJ2-5; no reliable D call. The CDR3 spans 14 residues. The germline V gene has CDR1 SGHDT and CDR2 YYEEEE. Trimming took off 6 bases at V and 5 bases at J, with 17 bases between the two ends. CDR3 coding DNA: TGTGCCAGCAAGGAGAGGCCCGTCGTTGAGACCCAGTACTTC. It encodes CASKERPVVETQYF.